Listed below are T cell receptor beta chains from one sample, sequenced in a study of blood T cell repertoires in COVID-19. Produced via immunoSEQ multiplex PCR; TCRdb's table is partial and in-frame only. The data show roughly 150,000 clones, approximately 90% seen once. The sequencing sample was made of PBMCs or T cells enriched from blood (not recorded which). These receptors were taken from a woman aged 40 to 49 who had been exposed to COVID-19. The CDR3 runs from the conserved cysteine through the conserved F or W. A D gene is named only where the DNA matches it firmly. Expanded clones are given a class, and other clones once, few, many or no size at all.

CDR3 DNA	CDR3 protein	V gene	J gene	D gene	clone size
TGTGCCAGCAGTTACTTTGCCGGACTAGCGGGAATCGAGCAGTACTTC	CASSYFAGLAGIEQYF	TRBV6-2/TRBV6-3	TRBJ2-7	TRBD2	NA
TGTGCCAGCAGTGACCCGCCCGGTGGTGGTGGCTACACCTTC	CASSDPPGGGGYTF	TRBV6-1	TRBJ1-2	NA	NA
TGTGCCAGCAGGGTGGGGGGAGAAGGGGCCTACGAGCAGTACTTC	CASRVGGEGAYEQYF	TRBV6-6	TRBJ2-7	NA	NA
TGTGCCAGCAGCTTGCAGGGGTACACTGAAGCTTTCTTT	CASSLQGYTEAFF	TRBV5-6	TRBJ1-1	NA	few
TGTGCCAGCAGTTACCAGATAGCGGGAGGGCCCCGCAATGAGCAGTTCTTC	CASSYQIAGGPRNEQFF	TRBV6-2/TRBV6-3	TRBJ2-1	TRBD2	NA
TGTGCCAGTAGTACCAACGGGGACACCGGGGAGCTGTTTTTT	CASSTNGDTGELFF	TRBV19	TRBJ2-2	NA	NA
TGTGCCAGCAGCAAAGGGGCCACAGATACGCAGTATTTT	CASSKGATDTQYF	TRBV4-2	TRBJ2-3	NA	NA
TGTGCCAGCTCATCAGGGGCCACCGCCTTGCAGTATTTT	CASSSGATALQYF	TRBV18	TRBJ2-3	NA	NA
TGTGCCACCCGAAAAAACAGGGACTCCTACGAGCAGTACTTC	CATRKNRDSYEQYF	TRBV15	TRBJ2-7	NA	NA
TGCGCCAGCAGCCCCTTATCGGCAGGGAGGTCCTACGAGCAGTACTTC	CASSPLSAGRSYEQYF	TRBV4-1	TRBJ2-7	NA	NA
TGTGCCACCGCCCTACAGGGGGACTACAATCAGCCCCAGCATTTT	CATALQGDYNQPQHF	TRBV28	TRBJ1-5	TRBD1	NA
TGTGCCAGCAGTGAAGACCCGACTTTGAACACTGAAGCTTTCTTT	CASSEDPTLNTEAFF	TRBV2	TRBJ1-1	NA	NA
TGTGCCAGCTCACCGGGCAGACAGGGGGACCAGCATTTT	CASSPGRQGDQHF	TRBV18	TRBJ1-5	TRBD1	NA
TGTGCCAGCAGCGACCGACAGGGGGTTTATCCGTTCTTC	CASSDRQGVYPFF	TRBV9	TRBJ2-1	TRBD1	NA
TGTGCCATCAGTGAGCGGGGGGGAAGTAATGAAGCTTTCTTT	CAISERGGSNEAFF	TRBV10-3	TRBJ1-1	NA	NA
TGCGCCAGCACGACAGTGGGTAAGGATGAGCAGTTCTTC	CASTTVGKDEQFF	TRBV4-1	TRBJ2-1	NA	few
TGCGCCAGCAGCCAAGTTCCGACAGGGGAGGCTGAAGCTTTCTTT	CASSQVPTGEAEAFF	TRBV4-1	TRBJ1-1	TRBD1	NA
TGTGCCAGCTCACCGCGGGAGGGCTCCTACAATGAGCAGTTCTTC	CASSPREGSYNEQFF	TRBV18	TRBJ2-1	TRBD2	few
TGTGCCAGCAGCTTGTGGGGGACAGGGAAAACTGAAGCTTTCTTT	CASSLWGTGKTEAFF	TRBV5-6	TRBJ1-1	TRBD1	NA
TGTGCCAGCAGTTACCTCGACAGGGTGGGGGAAAAACTGTTTTTT	CASSYLDRVGEKLFF	TRBV6-5	TRBJ1-4	TRBD1	NA
TGTGCCAGCAGCCGGGGCTACATCAATGAGCAGTTCTTC	CASSRGYINEQFF	TRBV7-8	TRBJ2-1	NA	NA
TGTGCCAGCAGTTTCCGAGCTACTTACAGCTCTGGAAACACCATATATTTT	CASSFRATYSSGNTIYF	TRBV28	TRBJ1-3	NA	NA
TGTGCCAGTAGTATAAAGCGGGGGGAAGCTTTCTTT	CASSIKRGEAFF	TRBV19	TRBJ1-1	NA	NA
TGTGCCATCAGTGACGCCGGGACAGGGACCTACACCTTC	CAISDAGTGTYTF	TRBV10-3	TRBJ1-2	TRBD1	few
TGTGCCAGCAGCATCGGGACTAGCGGGGGGCGTCTGGAGACCCAGTACTTC	CASSIGTSGGRLETQYF	TRBV9	TRBJ2-5	TRBD2	NA
TGTGCCAGTAGTATAGACACGACAGGGATTCTATCGGGCTACACCTTC	CASSIDTTGILSGYTF	TRBV19	TRBJ1-2	TRBD1	NA
TGTGCCAGCAGTTTAAGGGCGACAGGGGGCGCAACCTACGAGCAGTACTTC	CASSLRATGGATYEQYF	TRBV27	TRBJ2-7	TRBD1	NA
TGCGCCAGCAGGCTTAGGACAGGGGGCTTTGTGAGTTACGGCACAGATACGCAGTATTTT	CASRLRTGGFVSYGTDTQYF	TRBV5-1	TRBJ2-3	TRBD1	NA